The table lists the clone carrying this TCR beta chain with a count of one. What it binds is unknown. The PCR employed 60 Vbeta primers together with 13 Jbeta primers. The authors' processing: It was a later analysis that counted tens of millions of unique TCR beta chains, of which roughly 11 million were shared. Sequencing was performed with immunoSEQ multiplex PCR; in TCRdb, only in-frame clones are kept and a portion is missing. For V, J and clone size, that table is used; D and trimming come from the DNA. The top ten hold 3.1% of the sample, which has roughly 190,000 clones, over 70% seen once. These data are taken from a study of cytomegalovirus exposure and HLA in healthy donors. Study-wide background: The Caucasian-associated ancestry cluster held around 81% of approximately 400 genotyped donors.

Notes on the study in general: Segments of the TCR beta V type were, in most cases, productive about 90% or about 30% of the time in an earlier analysis. In a later analysis, a missense DCLRE1C variant was linked to TCR beta V- and J-gene trimming.

Germline assignment: CDR1 SGHRS and CDR2 YFSETQ. This CDR3 is 15 amino acids long. V was shortened by 4 bases and J by 1 base, with 13 bases between the two germline ends. The rearrangement joins TRBV5-1 to TRBJ2-3; D uncertain. The specimen was PBMCs. The receptor's source is a female donor in good health and CMV-seronegative. The CDR3 DNA sequence: TGCGCCAGCAGCCACAGATCGCGACGCACAGATACGCAGTATTTT. Translated, it gives CASSHRSRRTDTQYF. The variable domain in full, completed from reference TRBV5-1 and TRBJ2-3, reads KAGVTQTPRYLIKTRGQQVTLSCSPISGHRSVSWYQQTPGQGLQFLFEYFSETQRNKGNFPGRFSGRQFSNSRSEMNVSTLELGDSALYLCASSHRSRRTDTQYFGPGTRLTVL.